This T cell receptor (beta chain) was obtained from a study of human T cells and chemical hapten exposure. Specified time point: patch test 3, about 24 weeks after DPC sensitization. Treatment of the sample: therapeutic diphenylcyclopropenone sensitization with weekly scalp DPC. The CDR3 contains 12 residues. Germline values: CDR1 MDHEN, CDR2 SYDVKM. Trimming removed 11 bases from V and 2 bases from J; junction bases left unmatched: 3. TCRdb reprocessed the RACE reads via MiXCR and lists one record per CDR3 protein. The sample records 180,000 or so distinct CDR3 sequences, about 22% being singletons. The rearrangement uses TRBV28 and TRBJ2-7; TRBD1 agrees at 10 bases. Specimen: whole blood, collected in connection with sensitization to the hapten diphenylcyclopropenone (DPC). The TCR was taken from a woman between 40 and 50 years old with alopecia areata. Some clones in this sample may be carry-over from other donors' samples. CDR3 region: CAAGTGAYEQYF. Written as DNA, the CDR3 is TGTGCCGCCGGGACAGGGGCCTACGAGCAGTACTTC.